The clone carrying this T cell receptor (beta chain) was seen only a few times. This sample is part of a study of control samples from healthy donors and cancer patients. From germline, CDR1 is SGHRS and CDR2 YFSETQ. V lost 0 bases, J lost 5 bases, and 14 bases lay in between. The CDR3 extends over 15 amino acids. Data came from immunoSEQ multiplex PCR; TCRdb stores just in-frame clones and leaves some out. The table shows around 140,000 clones, with roughly 90% occurring only once. This clonotype was sampled from a woman aged 45-59 years in good health. The rearrangement links TRBV5-1 to TRBJ2-5; D remains ambiguous. Sequencing was carried out using blood. CDR3 region: CASSLVFPTQETQYF. CDR3 sequence (DNA): TGCGCCAGCAGCTTGGTTTTCCCCACGCAGGAGACCCAGTACTTC.